This TCR beta chain was captured in a study of blood T cell repertoires in COVID-19. Study background: Researchers got acute and convalescent COVID-19 samples from the United States, Italy and Spain. The cDNA or gDNA used as material had been derived from T cells, B-cell-depleted T cells, or PBMCs.

Generated by immunoSEQ multiplex PCR, the TCRdb table keeps only in-frame clones and is missing some. The table lists hundreds of thousands of clones, over 75% of them singletons. A few counts support this clone. The CDR3 is 15 residues long. CDR1 is MNHEY, CDR2 SVGEGT, per germline. The V and J ends lost 2 bases and 6 bases respectively, with 14 bases between them. The chain combines TRBV6-2 or TRBV6-3 with TRBJ1-5; a weak D match, TRBD1 (6 bases). The source material was peripheral blood. This receptor was identified in a woman aged 60-75 years with acute or convalescent COVID-19. CDR3 DNA sequence: TGTGCCAGCAGTTACGATAACAGGGCAAGTCAGCCCCAGCATTTT. It codes for CASSYDNRASQPQHF.